These 27 T cell receptor beta chains share one sample of origin, sequenced in a study of Ad26.COV2.S vaccination and SARS-CoV-2 variants. Some clones are missing from TCRdb's copy, which holds only in-frame ones; the method was immunoSEQ multiplex PCR. The table lists about 350,000 clones, around 83% of them singletons. The treatment: around 19 received Ad26.COV2.S at low or high dose, single or two shots; about 5 received placebo; per-sample allocation not given. Repertoires come from day 63 after the first vaccine or placebo injection. This specimen consisted of peripheral blood, obtained in a trial of Ad26.COV2.S vaccine versus placebo. These receptors were taken from a person aged 18-60 years who received the Ad26.COV2.S COVID-19 vaccine or a placebo.

The rearrangement joins TRBV4-1 to TRBJ1-5; perhaps TRBD1 as D (5 bases). Germline values: CDR1 MGHRA, CDR2 YSYEKL. Deletions cut 0 bases from V and 4 bases from J, with 13 bases between. The CDR3 runs to 16 residues. CDR3 region: CASSQDSGQRNQPQHF. The CDR3 DNA reads as TGCGCCAGCAGCCAAGATTCCGGACAAAGGAATCAGCCCCAGCATTTT.

The chain couples TRBV14 to TRBJ1-1, with TRBD1 matching 7 bases. CDR3 size: 17 residues. The germline V gene encodes CDR1 SGHDN and CDR2 FVKESK. J lost 5 bases, V lost 0 bases, and 12 bases had no gene match. CDR3 nucleotides: TGTGCCAGCAGCCAAGATGCCAGGGGGTTTCGGTCTACTGAAGCTTTCTTT. Its protein is CASSQDARGFRSTEAFF.

V usage is TRBV11-2 and J usage is TRBJ2-7, with D perhaps matching TRBD1 or TRBD2 (5 bases each). The V end lost 3 bases, the J end lost 1 base, and 19 bases lay between the germline ends. The CDR3 sequence is 17 residues long. Germline CDR1 is SGHAT and CDR2 is FQNNGV. The CDR3 spells CASSFRRARDGSYEQYF. In nucleotides, the CDR3 is TGTGCCAGCAGCTTTAGGCGGGCCAGGGATGGTTCCTACGAGCAGTACTTC.

The chain couples TRBV9 to TRBJ2-2; 10 bases match TRBD2. The CDR3 contains 15 residues. Per germline, CDR1 SGDLS and CDR2 YYNGEE. The V gene end was trimmed by 1 base and the J gene end by 7 bases; junction bases not matched to a gene: 4. CDR3 bases: TGTGCCAGCAGCGTAACTGGACTAGCGGTCGGGGAGCTGTTTTTT. Protein sequence: CASSVTGLAVGELFF.

This clone was seen only a few times. The chain recombines TRBV25-1 with TRBJ1-6, with D unresolved. The CDR3 spans 16 residues. V lost 1 base, J lost 0 bases, and 7 bases lay in between. Germline V CDR1 and CDR2: MGHDK, SYGVNS. The CDR3 sequence is CASSEFGSSYNSPLHF. The CDR3 DNA is TGTGCCAGCAGTGAATTCGGGAGCTCCTATAATTCACCCCTCCACTTT.

The V call is TRBV7-6, the J call TRBJ2-2; 11 nucleotides agree with TRBD2. After removal of 0 bases from V and 7 bases from J, the junction contained 4 bases not matched to a gene. There are 16 residues in the CDR3. Germline values: CDR1 SGHVS, CDR2 FNYEAQ. The CDR3 region has the DNA TGTGCCAGCAGCTTAGCGCTACTAGCGGGAGTCGGGGAGCTGTTTTTT. Amino acid sequence: CASSLALLAGVGELFF.

Written as DNA, the CDR3 is TGTGCCAGCTCACTCGGACAGGCCATGAACACTGAAGCTTTCTTT. As protein: CASSLGQAMNTEAFF. The rearrangement links TRBV18 to TRBJ1-1, with 7 bases matching TRBD1. The CDR3 is 15 amino acids. V dropped 4 bases and J dropped 0; count of bases not matched to a gene: 5. The germline V gene encodes CDR1 KGHSH and CDR2 LQKENI.

This clone was seen a few times. V usage is TRBV29-1 and J usage is TRBJ2-5, with 8 nucleotides matching TRBD2. Germline CDR1 is SQVTM and CDR2 is ANQGSEA. The ends lost 0 bases at V and 5 bases at J; junction bases unmatched: 5. This CDR3 has 14 amino acids. This chain's CDR3 is CSVEESGSSETQYF. The CDR3 nucleotides are TGCAGCGTTGAAGAAAGCGGGAGTAGTGAGACCCAGTACTTC. Looking up the rest from reference TRBV29-1 and TRBJ2-5 gives the full variable domain: SAVISQKPSRDICQRGTSLTIQCQVDSQVTMMFWYRQQPGQSLTLIATANQGSEATYESGFVIDKFPISRPNLTFSTLTVSNMSPEDSSIYLCSVEESGSSETQYFGPGTRLLVL.

This chain connects TRBV3-1 (or the pseudogene TRBV3-2) to TRBJ2-4; D could derive from TRBD1 or TRBD2 (6 bases each). The CDR3 is 16 residues long. V gave up 1 base and J gave up 2 bases, with 12 bases separating them. Germline assignment: CDR1 LGHDT and CDR2 YNNKEL (reference sequence). This CDR3 is CASSQAGGATKNIQYF. The CDR3 bases are TGTGCCAGCAGCCAAGCCGGGGGCGCGACCAAAAACATTCAGTACTTC.

The chain has TRBV2 and TRBJ2-6, with 10 bases lining up with TRBD2. Germline-derived CDR1 and CDR2 are SNHLY and FYNNEI. Trimming removed 6 bases from V and 1 base from J; junction bases left unmatched: 6. The CDR3 runs to 17 residues. CDR3 sequence: CASSGAGGTSGANVLTF. CDR3 in DNA: TGTGCCAGCAGCGGAGCGGGAGGGACTTCTGGGGCCAACGTCCTGACTTTC.

This chain connects TRBV2 to TRBJ2-3; D is unresolved. CDR1 is SNHLY and CDR2 is FYNNEI in the germline V gene. V lost 4 bases, J lost 8 bases, and 4 bases lay in between. The CDR3 length is 10 residues. The CDR3 coding sequence is TGTGCCAGCAGTGTCGGTACGCAGTATTTT. Encoded protein: CASSVGTQYF.

This rearrangement joins TRBV2 to TRBJ1-6; D call uncertain. Trimming left V 7 bases short and J 1 base short, with 8 bases between. Germline V gene sequence: CDR1 SNHLY, CDR2 FYNNEI. This CDR3 comprises 14 residues. The CDR3 DNA reads TGTGCCAGCAAGGGTTTGTCCTATAATTCACCCCTCCACTTT. Protein: CASKGLSYNSPLHF. The variable domain in full, with the rest retrieved from reference TRBV2 and TRBJ1-6, is EPEVTQTPSHQVTQMGQEVILRCVPISNHLYFYWYRQILGQKVEFLVSFYNNEISEKSEIFDDQFSVERPDGSNFTLKIRSTKLEDSAMYFCASKGLSYNSPLHFGNGTRLTVT.

This clone is a singleton in its sample. The chain is built from TRBV16 and TRBJ2-3, with unresolved D. Germline CDR1 reads KGHSY; CDR2 reads FQNENV. The CDR3 totals 16 residues. V was cut by 2 bases and J by 1 base, with 13 bases left in between. DNA of the CDR3: TGTGCCAGCAGCCAACGTGTTAGTTCGGGCACAGATACGCAGTATTTT. Translating gives CASSQRVSSGTDTQYF.

The rearrangement links TRBV2 to TRBJ1-1; possible D gene TRBD1, 5 bases. The CDR3 is made up of 15 amino acids. Germline V gives CDR1 SNHLY, CDR2 FYNNEI. V shed 1 base and J shed 4 bases, with 13 bases lying between them. CDR3 nucleotides: TGTGCCAGCAGTGAAGGACGGGGCTTCGGCACTGAAGCTTTCTTT. It translates to CASSEGRGFGTEAFF.

The CDR3 loop reads CARSLSRTSYEQYF. CDR3 bases: TGTGCCAGAAGCTTGTCACGGACTAGCTACGAGCAGTACTTC. The chain links TRBV5-3 to TRBJ2-7, with TRBD2 matching 7 bases. TRBV5-3 is an ORF, with its function uncertain. Trimming at V came to 1 base and at J to 3 bases, leaving 4 bases not matched to a gene. There are 14 residues in the CDR3.

This chain links TRBV6-5 with TRBJ2-7; the D is unclear. Trimming stripped 5 bases from V and 0 bases from J, with 11 bases between. Germline CDR1 reads MNHEY; CDR2 reads SVGAGI. This CDR3 spans 14 amino acids. CDR3 residues: CASSNQAFSYEQYF. The CDR3 DNA sequence: TGTGCCAGCAGTAATCAGGCTTTCTCCTACGAGCAGTACTTC.

This chain uses TRBV11-2 with TRBJ2-2; no clear D. CDR1 SGHAT and CDR2 FQNNGV come from the germline V gene. The CDR3 length is 16 residues. V was clipped by 5 bases and J by 5 bases, with 18 bases between them. The CDR3 region is CASSPQDAPMTGELFF. Written as DNA, the CDR3 is TGTGCCAGCAGCCCCCAGGACGCTCCGATGACCGGGGAGCTGTTTTTT. Based on the CDR3 plus reference TRBV11-2 and TRBJ2-2, the full variable domain is EAGVAQSPRYKIIEKRQSVAFWCNPISGHATLYWYQQILGQGPKLLIQFQNNGVVDDSQLPKDRFSAERLKGVDSTLKIQPAKLEDSAVYLCASSPQDAPMTGELFFGEGSRLTVL.

The chain recombines TRBV6-1 with TRBJ2-3; 7 nucleotides agree with TRBD1. The CDR3 extends over 16 amino acids. The germline gives CDR1 MNHNS, CDR2 SASEGT. J was trimmed by 2 bases and V by 3 bases; bases with no gene match: 8. The CDR3 sequence: CASSDPPGTVTDTQYF. The CDR3 DNA reads TGTGCCAGCAGTGACCCTCCCGGGACAGTCACAGATACGCAGTATTTT.

The chain carries TRBV18 and TRBJ2-5; D is undetermined. V was clipped by 3 bases and J by 4 bases, with 6 bases between them. This CDR3 has 12 residues. Germline loops: CDR1 KGHSH, CDR2 LQKENI. The CDR3 nucleotides read TGTGCCAGCTCACCCGTGCGAGAGACCCAGTACTTC. Translation gives CASSPVRETQYF. Full variable domain (outside the CDR3, taken from reference TRBV18 and TRBJ2-5): NAGVMQNPRHLVRRRGQEARLRCSPMKGHSHVYWYRQLPEEGLKFMVYLQKENIIDESGMPKERFSAEFPKEGPSILRIQQVVRGDSAAYFCASSPVRETQYFGPGTRLLVL.

V gene TRBV20-1 combines with J gene TRBJ2-7, with D maybe TRBD1 (6 bases). V was shortened by 3 bases and J by 1 base, with 13 bases between the two germline ends. CDR1 and CDR2 from the germline V gene are DFQATT and SNEGSKA (reference sequence). This CDR3 has 14 residues. As DNA, the CDR3 is TGCAGTGCTAGTGGTGCACAGGGATCCTACGAGCAGTACTTC. Amino acids: CSASGAQGSYEQYF.

The J gene is TRBJ1-1, the V gene TRBV2; D uncertain. Germline-derived CDR1 and CDR2 are SNHLY and FYNNEI. The V end was cut by 0 bases, the J end by 3 bases, with 14 bases between. The CDR3 is 16 amino acids. Here the CDR3 reads CASSEAPRVRDTEAFF. The CDR3 DNA reads TGTGCCAGCAGTGAAGCCCCTAGGGTTCGGGACACTGAAGCTTTCTTT. The entire variable domain, with the rest obtained from reference TRBV2 and TRBJ1-1, is as follows: EPEVTQTPSHQVTQMGQEVILRCVPISNHLYFYWYRQILGQKVEFLVSFYNNEISEKSEIFDDQFSVERPDGSNFTLKIRSTKLEDSAMYFCASSEAPRVRDTEAFFGQGTRLTVV.

J is TRBJ2-7 and V is TRBV25-1; D gene unclear. The CDR3 contains 11 residues. Trimming left V 1 base short and J 4 bases short, with 2 bases between. Germline values: CDR1 MGHDK, CDR2 SYGVNS. The DNA of the CDR3 is TGTGCCAGCAGTGAATGGTACGAGCAGTACTTC. Its protein is CASSEWYEQYF.

The V and J genes are TRBV28 and TRBJ2-3; D unresolved. The CDR3 has 15 amino acids. V was trimmed by 0 bases and J by 1 base, leaving 8 bases between them. Per the germline V gene, CDR1 is MDHEN and CDR2 is SYDVKM. In nucleotides, the CDR3 is TGTGCCAGCAGTTTATGGGGAATGGGCACAGATACGCAGTATTTT. Translation: CASSLWGMGTDTQYF.

This clone is a singleton in its sample. The gene calls are TRBV19 and TRBJ1-2, with 7 bases aligning to TRBD1. The CDR3 totals 15 residues. V was pared by 4 bases and J by 4 bases, with 9 bases of the junction left unmatched. Looked up from germline, CDR1 is LNHDA and CDR2 is SQIVND (reference sequence). CDR3 in amino acids: CASSTTGRWGYGYTF. The CDR3 coding sequence is TGTGCCAGTAGTACGACAGGGAGGTGGGGCTATGGCTACACCTTC.

In the case of this clone: Additional DNA sequences in this sample encode the identical CDR3. The V gene is TRBV2, the J gene TRBJ2-5; D unclear. Germline CDR1 reads SNHLY; CDR2 reads FYNNEI. V dropped 7 bases and J dropped 2 bases, with 5 bases sitting between them. The CDR3 covers 11 residues. The DNA for the CDR3 is TGTGCCAGCACGCAGCAAGAGACCCAGTACTTC. It translates to CASTQQETQYF.

The chain carries TRBV5-8 and TRBJ2-3; 8 nucleotides line up with TRBD2. Germline V gene lookup returns CDR1 SGHTS and CDR2 YDEGEE. The CDR3 runs 13 residues. V lost 7 bases, J lost 3 bases, and 4 bases stayed unmatched. The CDR3 loop reads CASATSATDTQYF. The CDR3 coding sequence is TGTGCCAGCGCGACTAGCGCTACAGATACGCAGTATTTT.

The chain couples TRBV2 to TRBJ2-3; 10 bases match TRBD2. Trimming took 10 bases from V and 0 from J; bases not matched to a gene: 1. The germline gives CDR1 SNHLY, CDR2 FYNNEI. This CDR3 region has 13 residues. In DNA, the CDR3 is TGTGCCAATAGCGGGGGGAGCACAGATACGCAGTATTTT. Its protein is CANSGGSTDTQYF.